Listed below are T cell receptor beta chains from one sample, sequenced in a study of CD8 T cell repertoires and HIV-1 epitope variants. Antigens for these TCRs are unknown. Libraries were prepared by immunoSEQ multiplex PCR; TCRdb keeps only in-frame clonotypes and omits some of them. The table has approximately 4,900 clones, roughly 65% seen once. Sample: cultured CD8+ T cells derived from PBMCs. The receptors were sampled from a male donor with HIV. CDR3s include the opening cysteine and the closing phenylalanine or tryptophan. A D gene is named only where the DNA matches it firmly. Rows give clone size only sometimes, using once, few, many, or a class for an expanded clone.

>.|.|TRBJ2-7|TRBV5-6
TGTGCCAGCAGCGCGGGACGGGCAGTCTACGAGCAGTACTTC
CASSAGRAVYEQYF
>.|.|TRBJ2-7|TRBV5-5
TGTGCCAGCAGCTTCGAAGAGCGCCCAGGCGACGAGCAGTACTTC
CASSFEERPGDEQYF
>.|.|TRBJ1-6|TRBV5-6
TGTGCCAGCAGCTTGGACGATTCACCCCTCCACTTT
CASSLDDSPLHF
>.|.|TRBJ2-3|TRBV4-3
TGCGCCAGCAGCCAAGAACCCCAACAGGGGAGGGTTGGAGATACGCAGTATTTT
CASSQEPQQGRVGDTQYF
>TRBD1|once|TRBJ2-1|TRBV19
TGTGCCAGTAGTAGGGGACAGGGTAGAAGTGAGCAGTTCTTC
CASSRGQGRSEQFF
>TRBD2|.|TRBJ2-1|TRBV5-1
TGCGCCAGCAGCTCATCTGGGCGGGGGGGCCGCAATGAGCAGTTCTTC
CASSSSGRGGRNEQFF
>TRBD2|.|TRBJ2-3|TRBV15
TGTGCCACCAGCAGTACTAGCGGGGGGGCAGATACGCAGTATTTT
CATSSTSGGADTQYF
>TRBD1|.|TRBJ2-7|TRBV11-2
TGTGCCAGCAGCTTATACGGGACAGGGATCGAGCAGTACTTC
CASSLYGTGIEQYF
>TRBD1|few|TRBJ1-2|TRBV27
TGTGCCAGCAGTGCGACAGGGGGCTTTGGCGGCTACACCTTC
CASSATGGFGGYTF
>.|.|TRBJ2-7|TRBV7-9
TGTGCCAGCAGCTCCCTAATGTGGGGGGGCGGCTACGAGCAGTACTTC
CASSSLMWGGGYEQYF
>TRBD2|.|TRBJ2-1|TRBV19
TGTGCCAGTACCATGGGGGGGAGTACCTACAATGAGCAGTTCTTC
CASTMGGSTYNEQFF
>.|few|TRBJ2-1|TRBV7-8
TGTGCCAGCAGCTTAGAGAGCGGTACTTACAATGAGCAGTTCTTC
CASSLESGTYNEQFF
>TRBD2|.|TRBJ2-1|TRBV4-1
TGCGCCAGCAGCCAAGACGCGACTAGCGGGAGGACGGATGAGCAGTTCTTC
CASSQDATSGRTDEQFF
>.|.|TRBJ1-1|TRBV7-6
TGTGCCAGCAGCCTAGGAGCTGTTAACACTGAAGCTTTCTTT
CASSLGAVNTEAFF
>.|.|TRBJ2-7|TRBV16
TGTGCCAGCAGCCCCATGCGAGGTTCCTCCTACGAGCAGTACTTC
CASSPMRGSSYEQYF